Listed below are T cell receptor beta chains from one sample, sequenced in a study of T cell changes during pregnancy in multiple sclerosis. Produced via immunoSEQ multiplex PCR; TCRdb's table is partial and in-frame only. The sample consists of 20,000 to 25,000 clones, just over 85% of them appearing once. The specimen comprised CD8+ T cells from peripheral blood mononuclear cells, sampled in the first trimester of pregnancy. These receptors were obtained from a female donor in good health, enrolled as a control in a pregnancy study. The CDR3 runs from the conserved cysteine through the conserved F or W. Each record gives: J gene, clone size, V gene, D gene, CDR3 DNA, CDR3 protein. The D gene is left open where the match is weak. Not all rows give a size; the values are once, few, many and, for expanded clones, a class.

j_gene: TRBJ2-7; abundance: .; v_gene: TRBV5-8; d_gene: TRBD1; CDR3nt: TGTGCCAGCAGCCCACAGGGGAAGAGAACTTACGAGCAGTACTTC; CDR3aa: CASSPQGKRTYEQYF
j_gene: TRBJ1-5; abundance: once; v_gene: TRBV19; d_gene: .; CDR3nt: TGTGCCAGTAGCATCCGTCGACAGAACTCCGATCAGCCCCAGCATTTT; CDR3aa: CASSIRRQNSDQPQHF
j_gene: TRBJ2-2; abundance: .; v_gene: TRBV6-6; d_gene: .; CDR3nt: TGTGCCAGCAGTTCCGTTGTAACAGACACCGGGGAGCTGTTTTTT; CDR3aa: CASSSVVTDTGELFF
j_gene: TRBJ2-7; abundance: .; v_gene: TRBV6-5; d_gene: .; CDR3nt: TGTGCCAGCAGTACCCCGGGCTACGAGCAGTACTTC; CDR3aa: CASSTPGYEQYF
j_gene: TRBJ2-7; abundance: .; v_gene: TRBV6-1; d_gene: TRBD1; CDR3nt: TGTGCCAGCAGTGAAGCGGTGGACAGGGGGTACGAGCAGTACTTC; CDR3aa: CASSEAVDRGYEQYF
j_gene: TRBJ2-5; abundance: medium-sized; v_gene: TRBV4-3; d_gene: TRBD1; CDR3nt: TGCGCCAGCAGCCAACGACAGGGGCAGAGGGAGACCCAGTACTTC; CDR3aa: CASSQRQGQRETQYF
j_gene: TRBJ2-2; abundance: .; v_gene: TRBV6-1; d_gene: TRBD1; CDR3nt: TGTGCCAGCTGGGACAGGGAGTATACCGGGGAGCTGTTTTTT; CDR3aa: CASWDREYTGELFF
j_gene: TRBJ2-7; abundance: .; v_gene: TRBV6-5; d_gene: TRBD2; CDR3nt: TGTGCCAGCAGTTACTGGCGGGGGACTCGGGAGCAGTACTTC; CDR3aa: CASSYWRGTREQYF
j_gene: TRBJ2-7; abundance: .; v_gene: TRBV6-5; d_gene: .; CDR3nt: TGTGCCAGCAGTTCCCCCGGGACTCCCTACGAGCAGTACTTC; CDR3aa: CASSSPGTPYEQYF
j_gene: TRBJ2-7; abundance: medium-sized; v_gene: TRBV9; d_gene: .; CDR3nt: TGTGCCAGCAGCCCAGGGGGGAACCCCTACGAGCAGTACTTC; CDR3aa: CASSPGGNPYEQYF
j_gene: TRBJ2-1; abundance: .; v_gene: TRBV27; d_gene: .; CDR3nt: TGTGCCAGCAGTTTTCGGTCGGACTCCAACAATGAGCAGTTCTTC; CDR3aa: CASSFRSDSNNEQFF
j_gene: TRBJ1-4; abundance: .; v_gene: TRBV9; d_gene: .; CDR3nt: TGTGCCAGCAGCGTAGGAGCAGTTGGAACGAGCGATGAAAAACTGTTTTTT; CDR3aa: CASSVGAVGTSDEKLFF
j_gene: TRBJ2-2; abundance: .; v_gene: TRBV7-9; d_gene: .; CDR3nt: TGTGCCAGCAGCTCAGGATACACCGGGGAGCTGTTTTTT; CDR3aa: CASSSGYTGELFF
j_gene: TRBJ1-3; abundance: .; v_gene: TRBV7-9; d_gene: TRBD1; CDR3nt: TGTGCCAGCAGCTTTACCATTGACAGGGGTAAAGGGGGAAACACCATATATTTT; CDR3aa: CASSFTIDRGKGGNTIYF
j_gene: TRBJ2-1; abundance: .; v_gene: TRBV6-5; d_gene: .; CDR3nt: TGTGCCAGCGAGGGTCACTACAATGAGCAGTTCTTC; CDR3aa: CASEGHYNEQFF